This TCR beta chain was sequenced in a study of blood T cell repertoires in COVID-19. Looking at the study overall: COVID-19 samples, acute and convalescent, were from the United States, Italy and Spain.

With V trimmed by 4 bases and J by 6 bases, 6 bases remained unmatched. The CDR3 has 14 residues. The germline V gene has CDR1 LNHDA and CDR2 SQIVND (reference sequence). Per the original data handling: It was from reference gene primer amplification that nucleated cell counts were estimated. Sequencing used immunoSEQ multiplex PCR; TCRdb keeps in-frame clones, though not all of them. The D gene and trimming were derived from the DNA, and the V and J assignments and clone size from that table. The top ten hold roughly 4.9% of the sample, which has hundreds of thousands of clones, 82% seen once. This clone was recorded once.

Sequences were obtained from peripheral blood. This sequence was found in a woman of 80 years or more with active or convalescent COVID-19. The chain recombines TRBV19 with TRBJ2-3; 8 positions agree with TRBD2. Here the CDR3 reads CASSKLAVADTQYF. The CDR3 bases are TGTGCCAGTAGTAAACTAGCGGTGGCGGATACGCAGTATTTT.